This TCR beta chain was captured in a study of control samples from healthy donors and cancer patients. The assay was immunoSEQ multiplex PCR, and TCRdb's table has in-frame clones only and misses some. The sample records 400,000 to 450,000 clones, over 75% being singletons. The TCR comes from a man aged 35 to 55 with head and neck cancer. Sequencing used PBMCs.

CDR3 nucleotide sequence: TGTGCCAGCGCAAGGACCGGCAATCAGCCCCAGCATTTT. This sequence encodes CASARTGNQPQHF. The chain links TRBV27 to TRBJ1-5; D unresolved. The V end lost 8 bases, the J end lost 2 bases, and 10 bases lay between the germline ends. The CDR3 spans 13 residues. Germline lookup yields CDR1 MNHEY and CDR2 SMNVEV (reference sequence).